Given below is one TCR beta chain in context. No antigen is known for it. This entry is derived from a study of Ad26.COV2.S vaccination and SARS-CoV-2 variants. About the study: Of the COV1001 trial arms, the Ad26.COV2.S arm included the donor. Study-wide points: Placebo and vaccine recipients had non-spike TCR breadth that was similar. Vaccine recipients surpassed placebo recipients in spike-specific TCR breadth.

Described treatment: around 19 received Ad26.COV2.S at low or high dose, single or two shots; five or six received placebo; per-sample allocation not given. Sampling took place 63 days after the first vaccine or placebo injection. V trimming: 1 base; J trimming: 2 bases; junction bases outside the gene matches: 4. The CDR3 has 16 residues. The germline V gene encodes CDR1 SGDLS and CDR2 YYNGEE. TCRdb keeps only in-frame clones here, not all; method: immunoSEQ multiplex PCR. The sample consists of about 350,000 clones, around 88% of them appearing once. This clonotype was obtained from a person aged 18-60 years who received the Ad26.COV2.S COVID-19 vaccine or a placebo. The rearrangement links TRBV9 to TRBJ2-3; TRBD2 agrees at 10 bases. Here the sequenced sample was peripheral blood, taken in a trial of Ad26.COV2.S vaccine versus placebo. CDR3 region: CASSVLAGDNTDTQYF. The CDR3 DNA sequence: TGTGCCAGCAGCGTACTAGCGGGAGATAACACAGATACGCAGTATTTT.